The T cell receptor (beta chain) under discussion was sequenced for a study of cytomegalovirus exposure and HLA in healthy donors. Whole-study findings and limits: It has been reported that TCR beta sequences accurately predicted the HLA-A and HLA-B alleles of most subjects.

Primers: 60 Vbeta forward and 13 Jbeta reverse. The assay was immunoSEQ multiplex PCR, and TCRdb's table has in-frame clones only and misses some. The table includes 240,000 or so clones, about 81% detected once. Concerning this clone itself: The antigen is unknown.

Trimming took 1 base from V and 0 from J, leaving 7 bases between them. The germline CDR1 and CDR2 sequences are SGHDT and YYEEEE. The CDR3 sequence is 14 residues long. The chain carries TRBV5-6 and TRBJ2-5; D is perhaps TRBD1 (6 bases). The clonotype was recovered from a woman aged 60-75 years in good health and CMV-seropositive. Input material: PBMCs. CDR3 nucleotide sequence: TGTGCCAGCAGCTTGACAGGGTACCAAGAGACCCAGTACTTC. Translated, it gives CASSLTGYQETQYF.